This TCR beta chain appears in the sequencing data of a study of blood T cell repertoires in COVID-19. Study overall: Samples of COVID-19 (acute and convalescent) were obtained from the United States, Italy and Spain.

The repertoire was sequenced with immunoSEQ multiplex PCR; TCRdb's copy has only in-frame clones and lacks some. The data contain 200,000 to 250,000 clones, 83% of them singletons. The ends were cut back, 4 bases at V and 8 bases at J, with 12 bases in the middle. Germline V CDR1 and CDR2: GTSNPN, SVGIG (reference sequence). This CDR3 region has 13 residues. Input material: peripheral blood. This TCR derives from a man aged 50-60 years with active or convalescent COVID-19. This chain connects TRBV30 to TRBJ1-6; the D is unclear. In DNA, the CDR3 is TGTGCCTGGAAGGCCGGGAGGGATTCACCCCTCCACTTT. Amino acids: CAWKAGRDSPLHF. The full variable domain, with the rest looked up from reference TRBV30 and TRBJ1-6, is SQTIHQWPATLVQPVGSPLSLECTVEGTSNPNLYWYRQAAGRGLQLLFYSVGIGQISSEVPQNLSASRPQDRQFILSSKKLLLSDSGFYLCAWKAGRDSPLHFGNGTRLTVT.